This TCR beta chain was sequenced in a study of cytomegalovirus exposure and HLA in healthy donors. Points from the study as a whole: In vitro data verified three CMV-associated chains as specific for CMV antigens. TCR beta sequences reportedly predicted most subjects' HLA-A and HLA-B alleles accurately. Rates of TCR association differed by HLA locus in a later analysis, with DRB1 highest and HLA-C lowest.

This CDR3 has 13 amino acids. CDR1 is MNHEY and CDR2 is SMNVEV in the germline V gene (reference sequence). V was cut by 3 bases and J by 1 base, with 7 bases left in between. Comment on this clone: No antigen is known for it.

This PCR relied on a set of 60 Vbeta primers and 13 Jbeta primers. Only in-frame clones appear in the TCRdb table, and some are missing; sequencing was by immunoSEQ multiplex PCR. The table lists 240,000 or so clones, about 80% of them singletons. This sequence originates from a woman aged 60 to 75 in good health and CMV-seropositive. The sequenced sample consisted of PBMCs. This rearrangement joins TRBV27 to TRBJ2-7; D may be TRBD2 (5 bases). In DNA form, the CDR3 reads TGTGCCAGCAGTTTGCGGGCTTCCTACGAGCAGTACTTC. It specifies CASSLRASYEQYF.